This T cell receptor beta chain was recovered during a study of memory CD4+ T cells and cytomegalovirus serostatus. Study conclusions and caveats: CD4+ memory repertoires contained about 40% of the roughly 150 reported CMV TCRbeta sequences.

Per the original data handling: After removing out-of-frame reads, under 2.5 million distinct TCRbeta sequences remained. Using immunoSEQ multiplex PCR, the repertoire was profiled, and TCRdb retains in-frame clones only, with some absent. The V and J calls and clone size come from that table; D and trimming were worked out from the DNA. This sample has about 41,000 clones; over 65% occur once, and the top ten carry 5% to 7%. Single viable CD3+CD4+CD8-CD45RO+ cells were sorted as the memory CD4+ T cells. A remark on this clone: What it binds is unknown.

The germline V gene encodes CDR1 MGHRA and CDR2 YSYEKL. The CDR3 is 13 residues long. The ends were cut back, 6 bases at V and 2 bases at J, with 10 bases in the middle. The source material was memory CD4+ T cells from blood. The origin of this receptor is an adult in good health and CMV-seronegative. V is TRBV4-1 and J is TRBJ1-2; D gene uncertain. This chain's CDR3 is CASSFQNNYGYTF. CDR3 coding DNA: TGCGCCAGCAGTTTTCAAAACAACTATGGCTACACCTTC.